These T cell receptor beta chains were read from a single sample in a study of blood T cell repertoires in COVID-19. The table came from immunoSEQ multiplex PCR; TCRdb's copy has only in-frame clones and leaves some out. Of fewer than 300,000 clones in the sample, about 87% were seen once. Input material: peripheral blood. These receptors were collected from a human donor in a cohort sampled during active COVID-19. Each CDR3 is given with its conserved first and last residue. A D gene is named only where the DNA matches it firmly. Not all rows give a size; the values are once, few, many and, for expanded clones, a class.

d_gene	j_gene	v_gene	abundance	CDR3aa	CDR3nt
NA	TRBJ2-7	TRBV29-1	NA	CSVEVGVGSYEQYF	TGCAGCGTTGAAGTCGGGGTCGGTTCCTACGAGCAGTACTTC
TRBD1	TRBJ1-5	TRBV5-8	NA	CASNTPLDRGFYSNQPQHF	TGTGCCAGCAACACACCTTTGGACAGGGGGTTCTATAGCAATCAGCCCCAGCATTTT
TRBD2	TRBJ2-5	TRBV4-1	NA	CASSQERSSGGVKETQYF	TGCGCCAGCAGCCAAGAACGGTCTAGCGGGGGGGTTAAAGAGACCCAGTACTTC
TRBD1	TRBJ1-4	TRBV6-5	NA	CASRPHRGLREKLFF	TGTGCCAGCAGGCCCCACAGGGGGCTTAGGGAAAAACTGTTTTTT
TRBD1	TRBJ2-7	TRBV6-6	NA	CASSKGQGSSYEQYF	TGTGCCAGCAGTAAGGGACAGGGATCATCCTACGAGCAGTACTTC
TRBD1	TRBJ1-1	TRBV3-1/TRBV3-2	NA	CASSRTPSGGGGTEAFF	TGTGCCAGCAGCCGTACCCCGTCAGGGGGCGGAGGTACTGAAGCTTTCTTT
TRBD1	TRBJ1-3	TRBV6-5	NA	CATQKDRGNTIYF	TGTGCCACCCAGAAGGACAGGGGAAACACCATATATTTT
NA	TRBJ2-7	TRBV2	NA	CASSREGVFYEQYF	TGTGCCAGCAGTAGAGAGGGGGTATTCTACGAGCAGTACTTC
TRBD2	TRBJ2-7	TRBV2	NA	CASRAGTSVSYEQYF	TGTGCCAGCAGGGCCGGGACTAGCGTCTCCTACGAGCAGTACTTC
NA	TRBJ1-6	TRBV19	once	CASSMFLGRSSSYNSPLHF	TGTGCCAGTAGTATGTTCTTGGGGCGAAGTAGCTCCTATAATTCACCCCTCCACTTT
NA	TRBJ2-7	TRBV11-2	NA	CASSLDLKRVSYEQYF	TGTGCCAGCAGCTTAGATCTGAAGCGGGTCAGCTACGAGCAGTACTTC
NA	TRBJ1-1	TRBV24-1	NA	CATSDSGGAGTEAFF	TGTGCCACCAGTGATTCTGGAGGGGCGGGTACTGAAGCTTTCTTT
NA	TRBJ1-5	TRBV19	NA	CASSIDRAPDQPQHF	TGTGCCAGTAGTATAGACAGGGCACCCGATCAGCCCCAGCATTTT
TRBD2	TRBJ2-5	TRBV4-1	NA	CASSQDRLAGGGQETQYF	TGCGCCAGCAGCCAAGATCGACTAGCGGGGGGGGGACAAGAGACCCAGTACTTC
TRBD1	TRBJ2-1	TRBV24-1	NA	CATSDSIQGLTGEQFF	TGTGCCACCAGTGACTCCATACAGGGGTTGACAGGTGAGCAGTTCTTC
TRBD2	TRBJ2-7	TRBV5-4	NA	CASSVIRLAGGPTYEQYF	TGTGCCAGCAGCGTCATTCGACTAGCGGGGGGTCCTACCTACGAGCAGTACTTC
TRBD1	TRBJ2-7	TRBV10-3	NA	CAISDWDRGDEQYF	TGTGCCATCAGTGACTGGGACAGGGGAGACGAGCAGTACTTC
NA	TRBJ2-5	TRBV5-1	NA	CASSFGHLQETQYF	TGCGCCAGCAGCTTTGGGCACCTACAAGAGACCCAGTACTTC
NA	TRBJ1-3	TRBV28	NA	CASWDKRRNTIYF	TGTGCCAGTTGGGACAAAAGAAGAAACACCATATATTTT
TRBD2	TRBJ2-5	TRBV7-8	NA	CASSPFRVASGVEETQYF	TGTGCCAGCAGCCCATTCAGGGTGGCTAGCGGGGTGGAAGAGACCCAGTACTTC
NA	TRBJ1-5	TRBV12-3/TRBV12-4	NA	CASSLGGIQPQHF	TGTGCCAGCAGTTTAGGCGGGATTCAGCCCCAGCATTTT
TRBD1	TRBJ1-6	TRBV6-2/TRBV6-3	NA	CASSPTRWTGQADSPLHF	TGTGCCAGCAGTCCAACAAGATGGACAGGGCAGGCCGATTCACCCCTCCACTTT
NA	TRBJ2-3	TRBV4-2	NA	CASSHGFKLAGGRSADTQYF	TGTGCCAGCAGCCATGGGTTCAAATTAGCAGGGGGGCGTTCGGCAGATACGCAGTATTTT
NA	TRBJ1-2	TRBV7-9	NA	CASSHGENYGYTF	TGTGCCAGCAGCCACGGGGAGAACTATGGCTACACCTTC
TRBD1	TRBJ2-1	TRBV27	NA	CASSSLPGQANNEQFF	TGTGCCAGCAGTTCTCTGCCGGGACAGGCCAACAATGAGCAGTTCTTC
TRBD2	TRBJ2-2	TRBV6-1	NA	CASSETQRGGPGELFF	TGTGCCAGCAGTGAAACCCAGCGGGGGGGCCCCGGGGAGCTGTTTTTT
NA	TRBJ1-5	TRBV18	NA	CASSQGFGNQPQHF	TGTGCCAGCTCGCAGGGGTTCGGCAATCAGCCCCAGCATTTT
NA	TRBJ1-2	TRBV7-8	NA	CASSIRDTDGYTF	TGTGCCAGCAGCATCCGGGACACCGATGGCTACACCTTC
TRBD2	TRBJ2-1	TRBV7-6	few	CASSSQAGVGYNEQFF	TGTGCCAGCAGCTCCCAAGCGGGAGTCGGTTACAATGAGCAGTTCTTC